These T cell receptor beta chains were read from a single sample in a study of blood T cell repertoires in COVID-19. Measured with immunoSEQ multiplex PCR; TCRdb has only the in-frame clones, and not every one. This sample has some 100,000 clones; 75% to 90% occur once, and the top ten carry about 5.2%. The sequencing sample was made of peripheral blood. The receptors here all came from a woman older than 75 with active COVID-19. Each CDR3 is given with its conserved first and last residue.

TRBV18 CASSPTSGYEQYF
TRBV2 CASSGTGGSGNQPQHF
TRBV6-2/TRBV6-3 CASSYSRGHGELFF
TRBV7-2 CASSWVGQGRETQYF
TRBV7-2 CASSQGLVYEQYF
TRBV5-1 CASSQATRETQYF
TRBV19 CASSGGGFAHGYTF
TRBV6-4 CASSEGDRAGGYTF
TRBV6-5 CASLRGGYNSPLHF
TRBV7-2 CASSLVGQGAIRETQYF
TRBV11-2 CASSPTRPSVFEQYF
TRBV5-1 CASSMLGAANEKLFF
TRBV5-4 CASSLAASGLTDTQYF
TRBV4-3 CASSPGGFSSYEQYF
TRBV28 CASRLEGYYGYTF
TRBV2 CASSVGRERAKNIQYF
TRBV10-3 CAISGPGQGSTDTQYF
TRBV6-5 CASSLQVVALHF
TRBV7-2 CASSRSGSSYEQYF
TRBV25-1 CASSSGTGLYEQYF
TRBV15 CATSRGGQARRFEQYF
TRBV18 CASSPRGTGGLTEAFF
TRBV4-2 CASSRAPGQGVGEQFF
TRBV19 CASSIGTVSYEQYF
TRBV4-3 CASRLHARERYEQYF
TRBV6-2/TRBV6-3 CASSGSQTSGANVLTF
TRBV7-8 CASSFLGGTGSYEQYF
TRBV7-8 CASSLARGNTEAFF
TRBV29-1 CSVVSGGYNEQFF
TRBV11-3 CASSRHVARDEQFF
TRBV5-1 CASRTSGHPTDTQYF
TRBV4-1 CASSQEAYANTGELFF
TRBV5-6 CASSPAGRTSYEQYF
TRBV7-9 CASSLAGPRADYGYTF
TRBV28 CASSLNPLAAFF
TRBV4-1 CASSQDPGQGSHEQYF
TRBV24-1 CATSLRENNEQFF
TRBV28 CASSYPGTGRNTIYF
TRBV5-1 CASSFYIAAGRETQYF
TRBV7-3 CASSYLGGRDTQYF
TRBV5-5 CASSQAGTGEGYTF
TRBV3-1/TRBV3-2 CASSLYSSTNEKLFF